These T cell receptor beta chains were read from a single sample in a study of spatial heterogeneity in lung cancer. TCRdb itself ran the 5' RACE reads through MiXCR, one entry per CDR3 protein. Among some 37,000 distinct CDR3 sequences listed, 7.5% were seen once. This material consisted of PBMCs, taken at surgery. The receptors come from a male donor with early-stage non-small cell lung cancer. CDR3s include the opening cysteine and the closing phenylalanine or tryptophan. The order of the fields is D gene, V gene, clone size, J gene, CDR3 DNA, CDR3 protein. The D gene is left open where the match is weak. The listing skips clone size in some rows; elsewhere it reads once, few, many or a size class.

>TRBD2|TRBV12-3/TRBV12-4|many|TRBJ2-1
TGTGCCAGCAGCCTGGGAGGCGGGAGTAGGTATGAGCAGTTCTTC
CASSLGGGSRYEQFF
>TRBD1|TRBV5-1|-|TRBJ2-3
TGCGCCAGCAGCACCGGACAGGCGACAGATACGCAGTATTTT
CASSTGQATDTQYF
>-|TRBV20-1|many|TRBJ2-3
TGCAGTGCGCCAGTAGGAGCAGTAGATACGCAGTATTTT
CSAPVGAVDTQYF
>TRBD1|TRBV12-3/TRBV12-4|many|TRBJ2-1
TGTGCCAGCAGTCAAAGTTTTGGGACAGGAAGAATGGATGAGCAGTTCTTC
CASSQSFGTGRMDEQFF
>-|TRBV29-1|many|TRBJ1-1
TGCAGCGCCGTGGGGTTAGGGGCTGAAGCTTTCTTT
CSAVGLGAEAFF
>-|TRBV18|few|TRBJ2-5
TGTGCCAGCTCACCGGGGGAGACCCAGTACTTC
CASSPGETQYF
>TRBD2|TRBV5-1|many|TRBJ2-2
TGCGCCAGCAGCTTTCTAGCGGGAGAGCGTACCGGGGAGCTGTTTTTT
CASSFLAGERTGELFF
>-|TRBV6-5|many|TRBJ2-7
TGTGCCAGCAGTTACTCCGGACACATCGAGCAGTACTTC
CASSYSGHIEQYF
>-|TRBV6-6|many|TRBJ2-7
TGTGCCAGCAGTCACTTACGGCCGAATTCCTACGAGCAGTACTTC
CASSHLRPNSYEQYF
>TRBD1|TRBV6-6|-|TRBJ2-5
TGTGCCAGCAGTGGGACAGGTGGGGAGAGGGAGACCCAGTACTTC
CASSGTGGERETQYF
>-|TRBV6-1|many|TRBJ1-1
TGTGCCAGCAGTGAAGCGCGCAGGGAGAACACTGAAGCTTTCTTT
CASSEARRENTEAFF
>-|TRBV12-3/TRBV12-4|many|TRBJ1-2
TGTGCCAGCAGTTTTGGGGGATACTATGGCTACACCTTC
CASSFGGYYGYTF
>-|TRBV3-1|many|TRBJ1-5
TGTGCCAGCAGCCAAGCGGGGGATAGCAATCAGCCCCAGCATTTT
CASSQAGDSNQPQHF
>-|TRBV7-2|many|TRBJ1-5
TGTGCCAGCAGCTCCGGGGGACGTCAGAATCAGCCCCAGCATTTT
CASSSGGRQNQPQHF
>-|TRBV28|few|TRBJ1-1
TGTGCCAGCAGTTTTTCGCACACGAGGGTGCGGAAAGCTTTCTTT
CASSFSHTRVRKAFF
>TRBD1|TRBV7-2|many|TRBJ1-5
TGTGCCAGCAGCCTTTACAGGGGCCAAAATCAGCCCCAGCATTTT
CASSLYRGQNQPQHF
>-|TRBV27|-|TRBJ1-1
TGTGCCAGCAATCCGTCAGGGGAGACTGAAGCTTTCTTT
CASNPSGETEAFF
>-|TRBV6-2/TRBV6-3|many|TRBJ1-1
TGTGCCAGCAGTTACGTTCTGAACACTGAAGCTTTCTTT
CASSYVLNTEAFF
>-|TRBV6-5|few|TRBJ1-6
TGTGCCAGCAGCCCCGGGGGGCTTTATTCACCCCTCCACTTT
CASSPGGLYSPLHF
>-|TRBV5-1|few|TRBJ1-1
TGCGCCAGCAGCGGAGCATCGTCGAACACTGAAGCTTTCTTT
CASSGASSNTEAFF
>-|TRBV6-5|many|TRBJ1-1
TGTGCCAGCAGTTACTCGGACGCTGAAGCTTTCTTT
CASSYSDAEAFF
>-|TRBV7-9|many|TRBJ1-2
TGTGCCAGCACCACAGGGATCTATGGCTACACCTTC
CASTTGIYGYTF
>-|TRBV20-1|many|TRBJ1-1
TGCAGTGCTAGAGTCCCGGACATAAGGCGAATGAACACTGAAGCTTTCTTT
CSARVPDIRRMNTEAFF
>-|TRBV20-1|few|TRBJ2-6
TGCAGTGCTAGAAGTTCGGGGTCTGGGGCCAACGTCCTGACTTTC
CSARSSGSGANVLTF
>TRBD1|TRBV7-9|many|TRBJ1-5
TGTGCCAGCAGCCCAGGGGGTGGGAATCAGCCCCAGCATTTT
CASSPGGGNQPQHF
>-|TRBV24-1|many|TRBJ2-3
TGTGCCACCAGTGATTTGGCGCAGTCCAGCACAGATACGCAGTATTTT
CATSDLAQSSTDTQYF
>-|TRBV2|many|TRBJ2-5
TGTGCCAGCAGGGTGGACAGACAAGAGACCCAGTACTTC
CASRVDRQETQYF
>TRBD1|TRBV6-1|few|TRBJ2-1
TGTGCCAGCAGTGAATCGTGGACAGGGTTGACCTACAATGAGCAGTTCTTC
CASSESWTGLTYNEQFF
>TRBD1|TRBV5-1|-|TRBJ1-1
TGCGCCAGCAGATCCGGACAGGGGGTGCTACGGAACACTGAAGCTTTCTTT
CASRSGQGVLRNTEAFF
>-|TRBV12-3/TRBV12-4|many|TRBJ2-5
TGTGCCAGCAGTCTCGGGACAAGCCAAGAGACCCAGTACTTC
CASSLGTSQETQYF
>TRBD1|TRBV7-2|many|TRBJ2-5
TGTGCCAGCAGCTTAGCAGGGGGCTTCTTCCAAGAGACCCAGTACTTC
CASSLAGGFFQETQYF
>-|TRBV4-1|few|TRBJ2-2
TGCGCCAGCAGCCCAGGGGCTAGGCCCAACACCGGGGAGCTGTTTTTT
CASSPGARPNTGELFF
>-|TRBV12-3/TRBV12-4|-|TRBJ2-7
TGTGCCAGCAGTAGATCCGGGACGGCGACCTACGAGCAGTACTTC
CASSRSGTATYEQYF
>-|TRBV11-2|many|TRBJ1-2
TGTGCCAGCAGCTTAGACAGGGCCCGCGGCTACACCTTC
CASSLDRARGYTF
>TRBD1|TRBV11-2|-|TRBJ1-1
TGTGCCAGCAGCTCAACCAGGGGGCTCACTGAAGCTTTCTTT
CASSSTRGLTEAFF
>TRBD1|TRBV20-1|many|TRBJ2-3
TGCAGTGCTAGTCGTGGGACAGGGCTTCCAAATACGCAGTATTTT
CSASRGTGLPNTQYF
>-|TRBV10-3|many|TRBJ2-1
TGTGCCATCAGTGGGCGGGCGCAGGACTACAATGAGCAGTTCTTC
CAISGRAQDYNEQFF
>TRBD2|TRBV11-3|few|TRBJ2-2
TGTGCCAGCAGCGTCTCTCGGACTAGCACAGGGAACACCGGGGAGCTGTTTTTT
CASSVSRTSTGNTGELFF
>TRBD2|TRBV3-1|many|TRBJ2-3
TGTGCCAGCAGCTCACTAGCGGGGGCCTCAGATACGCAGTATTTT
CASSSLAGASDTQYF
>-|TRBV7-2|many|TRBJ1-5
TGTGCCAGCAGCCCGGACAACAGCAATCAGCCCCAGCATTTT
CASSPDNSNQPQHF
>TRBD1|TRBV27|many|TRBJ2-7
TGTGCCAGCAGCACCGGACAGGGAAACTCCTACGAGCAGTACTTC
CASSTGQGNSYEQYF
>TRBD2|TRBV3-1|few|TRBJ2-3
TGTGCCAGCAGCCAAGGGATTAGCGGGAGCACAGATACGCAGTATTTT
CASSQGISGSTDTQYF
>-|TRBV24-1|many|TRBJ2-1
TGTGCCACCAGTGATTCCCGGACGGCAGACAATGAGCAGTTCTTC
CATSDSRTADNEQFF
>TRBD2|TRBV4-2|many|TRBJ2-5
TGTGCCAGCAGCCAAAGACTAGCGGGGGGACTGGAGACCCAGTACTTC
CASSQRLAGGLETQYF
>-|TRBV6-5|few|TRBJ1-6
TGTGCCAGCAGTTACTCCAGGGTTGCCTATAATTCACCCCTCCACTTT
CASSYSRVAYNSPLHF
>TRBD1|TRBV19|-|TRBJ1-1
TGTGCCGGTAGCAAGGGACAGGGGTTGTACACTGAAGCTTTCTTT
CAGSKGQGLYTEAFF
>TRBD1|TRBV30|many|TRBJ1-6
TGTGCGGAGGGACAGTACTATAATTCACCCCTCCACTTT
CAEGQYYNSPLHF
>-|TRBV11-2|-|TRBJ2-2
TGTGCCAGCAGCTTTCCTTCCGGGGCCACCGGGGAGCTGTTTTTT
CASSFPSGATGELFF
>-|TRBV30|once|TRBJ1-2
TGTGCCTGGACCCCACTTCGGATGAATGGCTACACCTTC
CAWTPLRMNGYTF
>-|TRBV6-2/TRBV6-3|many|TRBJ2-5
TGTGCCAGCAGTTACCCTAAGTGGCAAGCGCAGACCCAGTACTTC
CASSYPKWQAQTQYF
>TRBD1|TRBV7-9|-|TRBJ1-1
TGTGCCAGCAGCTTAGGCGGGACAGGGGAAACTGAAGCTTTCTTT
CASSLGGTGETEAFF
>-|TRBV18|-|TRBJ2-1
TGTGCCAGCTCACCGGGGAGGCCCGAAGATTCTGAGCAGTTCTTC
CASSPGRPEDSEQFF
>-|TRBV15|many|TRBJ1-1
TGTGCCACCAGCAGGGTAAACACTGAAGCTTTCTTT
CATSRVNTEAFF
>TRBD1|TRBV5-1|many|TRBJ1-2
TGCGCCAGCAGCGCCGGAGGTCCGACAGGGACGGAAGGCTACACCTTC
CASSAGGPTGTEGYTF
>TRBD2|TRBV5-1|few|TRBJ2-1
TGCGCCAGCAGCTTCGGACTAGCGGGGGAAAATGAGCAGTTCTTC
CASSFGLAGENEQFF
>TRBD2|TRBV4-2|many|TRBJ2-3
TGTGCCAGCAGCCAACGACAAACGGGACTAGCGGGGGGCACAGATACGCAGTATTTT
CASSQRQTGLAGGTDTQYF
>-|TRBV4-3|medium-sized|TRBJ2-6
TGCGCCAGCAGCCAAGATTTTGGAACCGACAGCCTCTTCTCTGGGGCCAACGTCCTGACTTTC
CASSQDFGTDSLFSGANVLTF
>-|TRBV7-2|medium-sized|TRBJ2-3
TGTGCCAGCAGCTTTGTCCAGGCGAGCACAGATACGCAGTATTTT
CASSFVQASTDTQYF